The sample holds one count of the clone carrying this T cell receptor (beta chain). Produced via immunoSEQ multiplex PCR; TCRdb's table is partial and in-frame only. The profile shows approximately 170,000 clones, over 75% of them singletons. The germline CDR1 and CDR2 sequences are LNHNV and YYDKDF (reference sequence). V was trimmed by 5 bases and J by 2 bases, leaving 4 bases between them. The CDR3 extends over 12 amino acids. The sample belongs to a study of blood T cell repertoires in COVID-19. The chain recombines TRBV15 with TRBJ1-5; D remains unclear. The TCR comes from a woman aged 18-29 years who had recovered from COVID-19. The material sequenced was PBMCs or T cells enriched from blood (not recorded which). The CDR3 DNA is TGTGCCACCAGCCCCGGCAATCAGCCCCAGCATTTT. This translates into CATSPGNQPQHF.